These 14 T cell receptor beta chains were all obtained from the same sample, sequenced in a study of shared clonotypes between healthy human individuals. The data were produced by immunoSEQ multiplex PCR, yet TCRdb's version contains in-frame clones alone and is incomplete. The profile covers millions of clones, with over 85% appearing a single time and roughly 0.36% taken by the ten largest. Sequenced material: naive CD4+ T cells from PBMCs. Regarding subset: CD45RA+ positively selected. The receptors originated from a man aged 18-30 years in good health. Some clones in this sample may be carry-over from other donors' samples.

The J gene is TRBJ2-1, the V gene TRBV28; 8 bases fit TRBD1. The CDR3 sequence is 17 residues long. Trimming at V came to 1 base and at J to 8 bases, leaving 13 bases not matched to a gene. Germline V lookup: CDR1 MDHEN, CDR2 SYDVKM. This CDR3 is CASSLLRTGSFVDEQFF. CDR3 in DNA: TGTGCCAGCAGTTTATTACGGACAGGGTCCTTTGTCGATGAGCAGTTCTTC.

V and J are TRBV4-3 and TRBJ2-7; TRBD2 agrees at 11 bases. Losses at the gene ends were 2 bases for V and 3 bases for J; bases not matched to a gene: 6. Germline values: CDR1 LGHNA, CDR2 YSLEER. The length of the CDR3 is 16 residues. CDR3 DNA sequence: TGCGCCAGCAGCCAAAAAACCGGGACTAGCGGCTACGAGCAGTACTTC. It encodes CASSQKTGTSGYEQYF.

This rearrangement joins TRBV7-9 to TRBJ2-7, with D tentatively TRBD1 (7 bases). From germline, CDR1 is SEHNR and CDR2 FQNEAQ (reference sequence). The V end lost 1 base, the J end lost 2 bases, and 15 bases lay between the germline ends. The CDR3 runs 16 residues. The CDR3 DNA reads TGTGCCAGCAGCTTAGTAGGCAGGGGGGCAACCTACGAGCAGTACTTC. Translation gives CASSLVGRGATYEQYF.

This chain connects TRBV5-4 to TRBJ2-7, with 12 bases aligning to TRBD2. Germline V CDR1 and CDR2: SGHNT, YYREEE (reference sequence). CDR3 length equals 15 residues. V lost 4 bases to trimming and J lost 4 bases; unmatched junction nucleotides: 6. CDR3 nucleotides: TGTGCCAGCAGCCATACTAGCGGGAGGCGGTACGAGCAGTACTTC. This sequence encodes CASSHTSGRRYEQYF.

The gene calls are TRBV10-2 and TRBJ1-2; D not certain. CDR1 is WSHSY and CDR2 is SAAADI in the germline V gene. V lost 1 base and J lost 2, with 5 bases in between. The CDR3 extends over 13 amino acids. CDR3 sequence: CASSEYGNYGYTF. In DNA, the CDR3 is TGCGCCAGCAGTGAGTACGGAAACTATGGCTACACCTTC.

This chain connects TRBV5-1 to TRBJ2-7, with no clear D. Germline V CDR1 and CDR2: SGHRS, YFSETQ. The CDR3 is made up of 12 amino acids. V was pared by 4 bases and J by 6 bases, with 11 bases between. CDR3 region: CASSPAASEQYF. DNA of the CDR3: TGCGCCAGCAGCCCCGCCGCGAGCGAGCAGTACTTC.

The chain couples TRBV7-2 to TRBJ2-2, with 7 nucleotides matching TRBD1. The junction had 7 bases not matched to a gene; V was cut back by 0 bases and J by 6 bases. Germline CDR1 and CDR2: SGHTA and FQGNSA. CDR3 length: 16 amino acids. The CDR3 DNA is TGTGCCAGCAGCTTAGCGTTGTACAGGGGTCCCGGGGAGCTGTTTTTT. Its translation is CASSLALYRGPGELFF.

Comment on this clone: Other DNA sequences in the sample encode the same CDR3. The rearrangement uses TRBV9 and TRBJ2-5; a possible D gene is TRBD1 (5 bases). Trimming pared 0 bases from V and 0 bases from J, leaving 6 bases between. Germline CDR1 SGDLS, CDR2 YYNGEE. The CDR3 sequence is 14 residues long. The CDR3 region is CASSVGTYQETQYF. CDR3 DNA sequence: TGTGCCAGCAGCGTAGGGACATACCAAGAGACCCAGTACTTC. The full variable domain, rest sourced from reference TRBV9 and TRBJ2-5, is DSGVTQTPKHLITATGQRVTLRCSPRSGDLSVYWYQQSLDQGLQFLIQYYNGEERAKGNILERFSAQQFPDLHSELNLSSLELGDSALYFCASSVGTYQETQYFGPGTRLLVL.

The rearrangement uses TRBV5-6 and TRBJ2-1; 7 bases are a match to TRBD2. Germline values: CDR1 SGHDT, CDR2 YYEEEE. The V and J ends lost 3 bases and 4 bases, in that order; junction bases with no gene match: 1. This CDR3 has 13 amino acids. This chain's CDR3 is CASSYGRYNEQFF. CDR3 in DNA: TGTGCCAGCAGCTACGGGAGGTACAATGAGCAGTTCTTC. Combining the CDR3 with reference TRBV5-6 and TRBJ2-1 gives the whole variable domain DAGVTQSPTHLIKTRGQQVTLRCSPKSGHDTVSWYQQALGQGPQFIFQYYEEEERQRGNFPDRFSGHQFPNYSSELNVNALLLGDSALYLCASSYGRYNEQFFGPGTRLTVL.

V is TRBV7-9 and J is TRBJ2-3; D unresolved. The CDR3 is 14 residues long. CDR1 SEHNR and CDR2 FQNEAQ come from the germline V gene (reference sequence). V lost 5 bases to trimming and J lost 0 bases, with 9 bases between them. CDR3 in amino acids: CASSPWASTDTQYF. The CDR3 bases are TGTGCCAGCAGCCCCTGGGCCAGCACAGATACGCAGTATTTT.

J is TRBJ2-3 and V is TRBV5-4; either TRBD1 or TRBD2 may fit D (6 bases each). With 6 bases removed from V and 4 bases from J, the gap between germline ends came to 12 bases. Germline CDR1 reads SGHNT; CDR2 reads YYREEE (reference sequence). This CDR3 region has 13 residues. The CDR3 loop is CASTIRGADTQYF. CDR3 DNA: TGTGCCAGCACCATAAGGGGGGCAGATACGCAGTATTTT.

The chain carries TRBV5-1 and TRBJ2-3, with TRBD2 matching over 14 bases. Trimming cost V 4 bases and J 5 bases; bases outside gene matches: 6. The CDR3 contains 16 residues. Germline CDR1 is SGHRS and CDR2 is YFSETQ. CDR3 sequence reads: CASSAGTSGSGDTQYF. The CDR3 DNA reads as TGCGCCAGCAGCGCAGGGACTAGCGGGAGTGGAGATACGCAGTATTTT. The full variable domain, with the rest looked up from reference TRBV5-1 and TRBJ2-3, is KAGVTQTPRYLIKTRGQQVTLSCSPISGHRSVSWYQQTPGQGLQFLFEYFSETQRNKGNFPGRFSGRQFSNSRSEMNVSTLELGDSALYLCASSAGTSGSGDTQYFGPGTRLTVL.

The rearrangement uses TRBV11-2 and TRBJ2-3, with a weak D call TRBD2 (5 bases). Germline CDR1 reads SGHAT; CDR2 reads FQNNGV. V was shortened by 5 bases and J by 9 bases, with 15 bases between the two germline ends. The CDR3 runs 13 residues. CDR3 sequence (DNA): TGTGCCAGCAGCCCCGCGGCGGGTCAAACGCAGTATTTT. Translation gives CASSPAAGQTQYF.

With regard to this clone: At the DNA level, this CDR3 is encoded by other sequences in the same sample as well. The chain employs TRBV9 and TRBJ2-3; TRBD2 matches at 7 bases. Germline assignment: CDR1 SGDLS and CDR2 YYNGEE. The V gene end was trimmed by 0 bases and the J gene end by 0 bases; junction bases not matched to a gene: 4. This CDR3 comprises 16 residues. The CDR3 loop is CASSVGASGSTDTQYF. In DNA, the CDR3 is TGTGCCAGCAGCGTAGGGGCTAGCGGAAGCACAGATACGCAGTATTTT.